A single sample gave rise to the 20 T cell receptor beta chains below, sequenced in a study of PD-1 blockade in classical Hodgkin lymphoma (dated by TCRdb to the early 2020s). The time point label, read with the paper, signifies: cycle 1 day 1 (C1D1), immediately before nivolumab initiation. Every trial patient had relapsed after autologous stem cell transplantation, and cohorts A, B and C differed in prior brentuximab vedotin exposure. Libraries were built with the immunoSEQ multiplex PCR assay. Held by TCRdb, this immuneACCESS table contains in-frame sequences only and omits some clones. Under half of the omission traces to an unresolved V gene where checked; the cause of the rest is unknown. In this sample the table shows 14,000 or so clones, roughly 85% of which occur a single time. The ten largest clonotypes hold 20% to 25% of the sample. Sequencing used peripheral blood mononuclear cells (PBMCs), obtained at baseline. These receptors all come from a human donor with classical Hodgkin lymphoma.

The J gene is TRBJ1-6, the V gene TRBV4-2; 8 bases are a match to TRBD1. Germline V gene lookup returns CDR1 LGHNA and CDR2 YNFKEQ. This CDR3 region has 18 residues. Trimming cost V 4 bases and J 7 bases; bases outside gene matches: 15. The CDR3 sequence: CASSLPTPGDRPNSPLHF. CDR3 nucleotide sequence: TGTGCCAGCAGCCTACCAACCCCCGGGGACAGGCCCAATTCACCCCTCCACTTT.

The CDR3 region has the DNA TGTGCCAGCTCACCACCGGGACAGGGGTACGGGACCCAGTACTTC. This encodes CASSPPGQGYGTQYF. The gene calls are TRBV18 and TRBJ2-5; TRBD1 matches at 10 bases. The CDR3 runs 15 residues. After removal of 0 bases from V and 7 bases from J, the junction contained 5 bases not matched to a gene. The germline gives CDR1 KGHSH, CDR2 LQKENI.

Points on this clone: Other DNA sequences in the sample encode the same CDR3. This rearrangement joins TRBV9 to TRBJ2-1; weak D call: TRBD2 (6 bases). V shed 3 bases and J shed 0 bases, with 10 bases lying between them. Germline CDR1 is SGDLS and CDR2 is YYNGEE. This CDR3 region has 15 residues. CDR3 bases: TGTGCCAGCAGCGCGGGAGTTAGCTCCTACAATGAGCAGTTCTTC. Amino acids: CASSAGVSSYNEQFF.

For the CDR3, the DNA is TGTGCCAGCAGATCAGGGGATCTAGCTGTGCCTGAAGCTTTCTTT. Protein: CASRSGDLAVPEAFF. The V call is TRBV28, the J call TRBJ1-1; the D gene is possibly TRBD1 (6 bases). Germline lookup yields CDR1 MDHEN and CDR2 SYDVKM. The V and J ends lost 6 bases and 6 bases respectively, with 20 bases between them. The CDR3 is 15 amino acids.

The genes are TRBV9 and TRBJ1-6; no clear D gene. Germline CDR1 and CDR2: SGDLS and YYNGEE. This CDR3 is built from 16 residues. Trimming left V 0 bases short and J 7 bases short, with 14 bases between. CDR3 residues: CASSVVGQALNSPLHF. The CDR3, as DNA: TGTGCCAGCAGCGTAGTTGGGCAGGCTCTCAATTCACCCCTCCACTTT.

V gene TRBV7-6 combines with J gene TRBJ2-5, with D unclear. CDR1 SGHVS and CDR2 FNYEAQ come from the germline V gene. Trimming removed 4 bases at V and 1 base at J, with 16 bases between. The CDR3 covers 16 residues. The CDR3 bases are TGTGCCAGCAGCTCTACCGGCTGGGGATTCCAAGAGACCCAGTACTTC. Its translation: CASSSTGWGFQETQYF. Complete variable domain (other parts from reference TRBV7-6 and TRBJ2-5): GAGVSQSPRYKVTKRGQDVALRCDPISGHVSLYWYRQALGQGPEFLTYFNYEAQQDKSGLPNDRFSAERPEGSISTLTIQRTEQRDSAMYRCASSSTGWGFQETQYFGPGTRLLVL.

The CDR3 DNA reads as TGTGCCAGTAGTGAACACCTACAGGGGGCCGGGCAGCCCCAGCATTTT. Its translation: CASSEHLQGAGQPQHF. The rearrangement joins TRBV19 to TRBJ1-5, with 9 bases lining up with TRBD1. This CDR3 has 16 residues. The V segment lost 5 bases and the J segment 7 bases; nucleotides outside the gene matches: 12. Germline loops: CDR1 LNHDA, CDR2 SQIVND (reference sequence).

V gene TRBV19 combines with J gene TRBJ2-7, with D perhaps matching TRBD1 (5 bases). V gave up 2 bases and J gave up 6 bases, with 14 bases separating them. The germline gives CDR1 LNHDA, CDR2 SQIVND (reference sequence). The CDR3 has 14 amino acids. For the CDR3, the DNA is TGTGCCAGTAGTATACCCGCCTACAGGAGCGAGCAGTACTTC. As protein: CASSIPAYRSEQYF.

The chain has TRBV27 and TRBJ2-5, with D uncertain. The CDR3 extends over 11 amino acids. Germline V lookup: CDR1 MNHEY, CDR2 SMNVEV (reference sequence). The V end was cut by 2 bases, the J end by 7 bases, with 5 bases between. The CDR3 DNA follows: TGTGCCAGCAGTTTAGGGGTGACCCAGTACTTC. Translated: CASSLGVTQYF.

The chain is built from TRBV5-6 and TRBJ1-4; 8 nucleotides align to TRBD1. Germline V lookup: CDR1 SGHDT, CDR2 YYEEEE. Germline trimming cut 5 bases from V and 7 bases from J; bases unmatched to any gene: 7. The CDR3 runs to 14 residues. The CDR3 DNA is TGTGCCAGCAGGGGCAGGGGGCAGGGTGAAAAACTGTTTTTT. Amino acids: CASRGRGQGEKLFF.

This clone was recorded once. J is TRBJ2-7 and V is TRBV5-4; D may be TRBD1 (5 bases). The ends were cut back, 2 bases at V and 3 bases at J, with 9 bases in the middle. The CDR3 consists of 13 residues. Germline V lookup: CDR1 SGHNT, CDR2 YYREEE (reference sequence). DNA of the CDR3: TGTGCCAGCAGCTTAGGCAGGGACTACGAGCAGTACTTC. Translation: CASSLGRDYEQYF. The full variable domain, rest sourced from reference TRBV5-4 and TRBJ2-7, is ETGVTQSPTHLIKTRGQQVTLRCSSQSGHNTVSWYQQALGQGPQFIFQYYREEENGRGNFPPRFSGLQFPNYSSELNVNALELDDSALYLCASSLGRDYEQYFGPGTRLTVT.

V gene TRBV18 combines with J gene TRBJ2-2; the match to TRBD1 covers 7 bases. Trimming cost V 2 bases and J 3 bases; bases outside gene matches: 12. Germline loops: CDR1 KGHSH, CDR2 LQKENI. This CDR3 spans 18 amino acids. CDR3 amino acids: CASSPILEGARDTGELFF. The CDR3 coding sequence is TGTGCCAGCTCACCAATCCTCGAGGGGGCGAGGGACACCGGGGAGCTGTTTTTT.

In DNA form, the CDR3 reads TGTGCCATCAGCGATTCCGGAGGTAGTGAGCAGTTCTTC. Translation gives CAISDSGGSEQFF. This chain connects TRBV10-3 to TRBJ2-1; tentatively, D is TRBD2 (5 bases). Trimming took 6 bases from V and 9 from J, leaving 15 bases between them. Germline V gene data show CDR1 as ENHRY and CDR2 as SYGVKD. This CDR3 has 13 residues.

The gene calls are TRBV29-1 and TRBJ2-7; the D gene could be TRBD1 or TRBD2 (6 bases each). Germline CDR1 SQVTM, CDR2 ANQGSEA. V was cut by 7 bases and J by 0 bases, with 13 bases left in between. The CDR3 runs to 13 residues. The CDR3 region is CSAGGGISYEQYF. The CDR3 DNA reads TGCAGCGCAGGAGGGGGAATCTCCTACGAGCAGTACTTC.

As regards this clone: A far larger clone is only one base removed, so a read error is likely. Other DNA variants within this sample encode the same CDR3. V and J are TRBV27 and TRBJ2-7; the D is unclear. Germline V lookup: CDR1 MNHEY, CDR2 SMNVEV (reference sequence). There are 12 residues in the CDR3. V was cut by 9 bases and J by 1 base, with 10 bases left in between. The CDR3 reads CASFSVSYEQYF. For the CDR3, the DNA is TGTGCCAGTTTTTCGGTGTCCTACGAGCAGTACTTC.

This clone was recorded a few times. J is TRBJ2-4 and V is TRBV18, with unresolved D. V lost 5 bases to trimming and J lost 1 base, with 9 bases between them. The germline V gene has CDR1 KGHSH and CDR2 LQKENI. The CDR3 has 14 residues. The CDR3 DNA follows: TGTGCCAGCTCATCGGGTCCGGCCAAAAACATTCAGTACTTC. Protein sequence: CASSSGPAKNIQYF.

The chain carries TRBV2 and TRBJ2-5; 8 bases agree with TRBD1. Germline CDR1 and CDR2: SNHLY and FYNNEI. Trimming removed 5 bases from V and 5 bases from J; junction bases left unmatched: 7. This CDR3 has 14 amino acids. Written as DNA, the CDR3 is TGTGCCAGCAGTTTCGGACAGGGCGGCGAGACCCAGTACTTC. Amino acids: CASSFGQGGETQYF. Together with reference TRBV2 and TRBJ2-5, the CDR3 gives the full variable domain: EPEVTQTPSHQVTQMGQEVILRCVPISNHLYFYWYRQILGQKVEFLVSFYNNEISEKSEIFDDQFSVERPDGSNFTLKIRSTKLEDSAMYFCASSFGQGGETQYFGPGTRLLVL.

The chain recombines TRBV18 with TRBJ2-3; 8 bases line up with TRBD1. The CDR3 has 15 amino acids. Trimming removed 3 bases from V and 1 base from J; junction bases left unmatched: 3. The germline gives CDR1 KGHSH, CDR2 LQKENI. The CDR3 reads CASSPSGQGTDTQYF. The DNA for the CDR3 is TGTGCCAGCTCACCGTCGGGACAGGGCACAGATACGCAGTATTTT.

The V gene is TRBV4-3, the J gene TRBJ2-6; 12 nucleotides line up with TRBD1. The CDR3 totals 20 residues. V trimming: 0 bases; J trimming: 0 bases; junction bases outside the gene matches: 6. Germline V gives CDR1 LGHNA, CDR2 YSLEER. The CDR3 loop is CASSQEGTGGNPSGANVLTF. For the CDR3, the DNA is TGCGCCAGCAGCCAAGAGGGGACAGGGGGCAACCCCTCTGGGGCCAACGTCCTGACTTTC.

Comment on this clone: The germline gene is not matched at one end of the junction; a read error may be the cause. This rearrangement joins TRBV29-1 to TRBJ2-7, with D tentatively TRBD1 or TRBD2 (5 bases each). Per germline, CDR1 SQVTM and CDR2 ANQGSEA. The CDR3 covers 11 residues. The CDR3 nucleotides are TGCAGCGTTCCGGGACGGGAAGGAATGAACTTC. It specifies CSVPGREGMNF.